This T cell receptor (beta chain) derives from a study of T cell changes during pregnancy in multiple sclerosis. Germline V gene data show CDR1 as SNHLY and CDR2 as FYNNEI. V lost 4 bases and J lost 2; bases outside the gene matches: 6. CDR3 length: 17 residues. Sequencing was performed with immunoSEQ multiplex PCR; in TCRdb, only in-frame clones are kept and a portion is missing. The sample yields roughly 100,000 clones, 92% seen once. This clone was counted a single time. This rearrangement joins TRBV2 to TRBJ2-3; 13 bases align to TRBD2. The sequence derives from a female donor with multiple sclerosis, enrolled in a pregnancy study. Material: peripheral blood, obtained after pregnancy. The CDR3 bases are TGTGCCAGCAGTGTTCGACTAGCGGGGGGCCCCACAGATACGCAGTATTTT. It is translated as CASSVRLAGGPTDTQYF. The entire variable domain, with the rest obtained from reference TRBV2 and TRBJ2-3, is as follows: EPEVTQTPSHQVTQMGQEVILRCVPISNHLYFYWYRQILGQKVEFLVSFYNNEISEKSEIFDDQFSVERPDGSNFTLKIRSTKLEDSAMYFCASSVRLAGGPTDTQYFGPGTRLTVL.